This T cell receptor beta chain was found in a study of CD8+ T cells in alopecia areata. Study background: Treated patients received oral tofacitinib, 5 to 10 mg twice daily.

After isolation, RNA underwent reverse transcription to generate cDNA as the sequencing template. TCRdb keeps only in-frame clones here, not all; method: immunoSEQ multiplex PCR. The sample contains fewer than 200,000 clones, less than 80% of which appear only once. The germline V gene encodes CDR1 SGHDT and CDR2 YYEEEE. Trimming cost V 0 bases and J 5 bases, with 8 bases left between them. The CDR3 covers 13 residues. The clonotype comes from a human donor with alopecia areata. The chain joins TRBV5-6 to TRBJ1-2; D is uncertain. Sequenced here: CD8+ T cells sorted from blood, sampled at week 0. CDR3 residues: CASSLGGYYGYTF. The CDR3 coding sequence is TGTGCCAGCAGCTTGGGAGGGTATTATGGCTACACCTTC.